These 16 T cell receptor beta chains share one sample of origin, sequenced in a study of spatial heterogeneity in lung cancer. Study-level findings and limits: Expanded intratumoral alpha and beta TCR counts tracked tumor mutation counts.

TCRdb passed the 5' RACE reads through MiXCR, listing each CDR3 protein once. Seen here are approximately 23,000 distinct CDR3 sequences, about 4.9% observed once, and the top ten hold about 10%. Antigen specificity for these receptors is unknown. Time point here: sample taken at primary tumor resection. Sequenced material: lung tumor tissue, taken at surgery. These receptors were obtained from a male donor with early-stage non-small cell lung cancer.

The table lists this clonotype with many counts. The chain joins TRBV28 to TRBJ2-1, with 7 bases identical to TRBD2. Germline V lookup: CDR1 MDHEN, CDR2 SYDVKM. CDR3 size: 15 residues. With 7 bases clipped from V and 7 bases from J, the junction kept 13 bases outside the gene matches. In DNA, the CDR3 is TGTGCCAGCATATCAAGCGGGACCCATGGGAATGAGCAGTTCTTC. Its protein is CASISSGTHGNEQFF.

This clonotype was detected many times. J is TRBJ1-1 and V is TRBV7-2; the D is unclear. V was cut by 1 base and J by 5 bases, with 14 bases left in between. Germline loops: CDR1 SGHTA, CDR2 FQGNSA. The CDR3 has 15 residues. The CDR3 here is CASSLDGRTRTEAFF. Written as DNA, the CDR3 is TGTGCCAGCAGCTTAGACGGCCGAACAAGGACTGAAGCTTTCTTT.

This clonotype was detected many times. CDR3 DNA sequence: TGCGCCAGCAGCTTGGCCGCAGGGTCCTATGGCTACACCTTC. Amino acids: CASSLAAGSYGYTF. The chain recombines TRBV5-1 with TRBJ1-2; the D gene is possibly TRBD1 (5 bases). The CDR3 covers 14 residues. V gave up 0 bases and J gave up 4 bases, with 10 bases separating them. Germline CDR1 and CDR2: SGHRS and YFSETQ.

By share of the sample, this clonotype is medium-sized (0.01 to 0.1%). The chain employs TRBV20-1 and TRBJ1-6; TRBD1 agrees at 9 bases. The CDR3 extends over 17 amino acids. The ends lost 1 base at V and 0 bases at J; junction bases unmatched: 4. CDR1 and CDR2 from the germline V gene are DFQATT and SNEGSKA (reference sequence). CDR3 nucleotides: TGCAGTGCTAGAGGTGGGACAGGGAGCTCCTATAATTCACCCCTCCACTTT. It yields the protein CSARGGTGSSYNSPLHF.

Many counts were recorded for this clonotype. In nucleotides, the CDR3 is TGCAGCGTCTTAGCGGGAGGAGAGACCCAGTACTTC. Amino acid sequence: CSVLAGGETQYF. The rearrangement links TRBV29-1 to TRBJ2-5; 10 bases match TRBD2. The germline CDR1 and CDR2 sequences are SQVTM and ANQGSEA. This CDR3 is built from 12 residues. The V segment lost 6 bases and the J segment 4 bases; nucleotides outside the gene matches: 2.

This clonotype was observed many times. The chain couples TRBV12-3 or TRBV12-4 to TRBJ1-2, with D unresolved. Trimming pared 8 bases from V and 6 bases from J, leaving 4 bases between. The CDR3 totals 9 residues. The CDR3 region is CASSDGYTF. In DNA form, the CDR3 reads TGTGCCAGCTCGGATGGCTACACCTTC.

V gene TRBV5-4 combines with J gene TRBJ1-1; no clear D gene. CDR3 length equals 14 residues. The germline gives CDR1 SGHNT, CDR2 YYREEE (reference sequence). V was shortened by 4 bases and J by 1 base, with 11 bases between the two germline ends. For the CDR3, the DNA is TGTGCCAGCAGCCTGCCGACGTCGAACACTGAAGCTTTCTTT. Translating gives CASSLPTSNTEAFF.

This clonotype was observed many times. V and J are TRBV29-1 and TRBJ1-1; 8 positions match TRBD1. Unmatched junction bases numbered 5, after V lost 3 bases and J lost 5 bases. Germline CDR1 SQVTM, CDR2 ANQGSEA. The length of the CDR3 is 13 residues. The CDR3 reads CSVDRGRMTEAFF. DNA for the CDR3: TGCAGCGTTGACAGGGGGCGAATGACTGAAGCTTTCTTT.

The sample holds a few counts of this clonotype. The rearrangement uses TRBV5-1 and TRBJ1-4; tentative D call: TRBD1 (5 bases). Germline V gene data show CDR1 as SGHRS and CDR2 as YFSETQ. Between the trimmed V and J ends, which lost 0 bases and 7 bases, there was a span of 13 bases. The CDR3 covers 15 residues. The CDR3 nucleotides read TGCGCCAGCAGCTTGGACGAAAGGGGTGGTGAAAAACTGTTTTTT. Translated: CASSLDERGGEKLFF. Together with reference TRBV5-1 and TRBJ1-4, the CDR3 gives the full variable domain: KAGVTQTPRYLIKTRGQQVTLSCSPISGHRSVSWYQQTPGQGLQFLFEYFSETQRNKGNFPGRFSGRQFSNSRSEMNVSTLELGDSALYLCASSLDERGGEKLFFGSGTQLSVL.

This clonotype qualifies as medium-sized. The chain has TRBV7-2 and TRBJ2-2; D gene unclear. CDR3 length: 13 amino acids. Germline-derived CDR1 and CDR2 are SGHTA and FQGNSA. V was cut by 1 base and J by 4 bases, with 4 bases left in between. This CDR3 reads CASSLVTTGELFF. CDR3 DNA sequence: TGTGCCAGCAGCTTAGTTACCACCGGGGAGCTGTTTTTT. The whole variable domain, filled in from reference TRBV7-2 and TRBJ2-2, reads GAGVSQSPSNKVTEKGKDVELRCDPISGHTALYWYRQSLGQGLEFLIYFQGNSAPDKSGLPSDRFSAERTGGSVSTLTIQRTQQEDSAVYLCASSLVTTGELFFGEGSRLTVL.

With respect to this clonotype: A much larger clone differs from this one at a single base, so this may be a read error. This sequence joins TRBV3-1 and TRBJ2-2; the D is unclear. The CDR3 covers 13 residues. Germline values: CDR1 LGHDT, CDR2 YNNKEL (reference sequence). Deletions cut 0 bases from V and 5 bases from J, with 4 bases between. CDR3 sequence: CASSQEGTGELFF. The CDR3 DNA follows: TGTGCCAGCAGCCAAGAAGGGACCGGGGAGCTGTTTTTT.

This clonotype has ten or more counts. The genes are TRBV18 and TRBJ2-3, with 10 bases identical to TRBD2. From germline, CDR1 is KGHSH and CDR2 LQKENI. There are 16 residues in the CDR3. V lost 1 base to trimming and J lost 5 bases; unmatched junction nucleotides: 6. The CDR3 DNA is TGTGCCAGCTCACCACTTTCTAGCGGGGGAAAAGATACGCAGTATTTT. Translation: CASSPLSSGGKDTQYF.

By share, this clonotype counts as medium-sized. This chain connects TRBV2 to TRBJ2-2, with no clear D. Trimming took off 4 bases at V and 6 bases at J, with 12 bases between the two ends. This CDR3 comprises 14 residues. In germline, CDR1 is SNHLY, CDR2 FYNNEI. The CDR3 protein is CASSGPNPSGELFF. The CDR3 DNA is TGTGCCAGCAGTGGACCAAATCCATCCGGGGAGCTGTTTTTT.

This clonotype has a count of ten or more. The CDR3 coding sequence is TGTGCCAGCAGCAAAGAGACCCAGTACTTC. Protein sequence: CASSKETQYF. The chain carries TRBV27 and TRBJ2-5; D is unresolved. The CDR3 covers 10 residues. Trimming pared 6 bases from V and 3 bases from J, leaving 2 bases between. In germline, CDR1 is MNHEY, CDR2 SMNVEV (reference sequence).

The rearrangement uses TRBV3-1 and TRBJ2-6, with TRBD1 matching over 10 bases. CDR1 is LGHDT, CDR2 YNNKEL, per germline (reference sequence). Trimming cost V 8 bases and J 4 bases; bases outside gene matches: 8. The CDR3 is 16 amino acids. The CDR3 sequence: CASSRDRGKGANVLTF. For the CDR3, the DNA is TGTGCCAGCTCCCGGGACAGGGGAAAAGGGGCCAACGTCCTGACTTTC.

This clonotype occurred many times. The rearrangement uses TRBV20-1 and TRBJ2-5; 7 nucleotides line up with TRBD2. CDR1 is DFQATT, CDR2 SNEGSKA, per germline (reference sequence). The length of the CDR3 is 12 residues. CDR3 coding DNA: TGCAGGGGGGGGACTACTCAAGAGACCCAGTACTTC. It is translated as CRGGTTQETQYF.